In its sample, the clone carrying this T cell receptor beta chain was seen many times. For repertoire sequencing, the TCR beta CDR3 regions were amplified from RNA transcripts. HTBI primers were employed in first-round RT-PCR, then a second-round multiplex PCR followed. Using its own MiXCR run on the multiplex PCR reads, TCRdb lists one record per CDR3 protein. The sample lists about 210,000 distinct CDR3 sequences, less than 30% occurring once. This record comes from a study of Graves' ophthalmopathy and Graves' hyperthyroidism. As diagnostic evidence, clinical symptoms, serum thyroxine, TRAb, thyroid ultrasound and orbital computed tomography were relied upon. The CDR3 totals 15 residues. The germline CDR1 and CDR2 sequences are SGHTA and FQGNSA. The ends were cut back, 1 base at V and 2 bases at J, with 6 bases in the middle.

The receptor's source is a man aged 50-59 years with Graves' ophthalmopathy. The V and J genes are TRBV7-2 and TRBJ2-6, with TRBD2 as a possible D gene (5 bases). Material: peripheral blood. CDR3 sequence reads: CASSLVGAGANVLTF. In DNA, the CDR3 is TGTGCCAGCAGCTTAGTGGGAGCTGGGGCCAACGTCCTGACTTTC. Full variable domain (missing parts from reference TRBV7-2 and TRBJ2-6): GAGVSQSPSNKVTEKGKDVELRCDPISGHTALYWYRQSLGQGLEFLIYFQGNSAPDKSGLPSDRFSAERTGGSVSTLTIQRTQQEDSAVYLCASSLVGAGANVLTFGAGSRLTVL.